This T cell receptor (beta chain) was sequenced during a study of T cells after somatic rescue of genetic block. CDR3 length: 16 residues. Trimming removed 0 bases at V and 1 base at J, with 12 bases between. Germline assignment: CDR1 LGHNA and CDR2 YSLEER. Generated by immunoSEQ multiplex PCR, the TCRdb table keeps only in-frame clones and is missing some. This sample carries roughly 12,000 clones, less than 80% of them seen once, and the ten largest clones take just over 8%. This sequence originates from a boy younger than 18. V usage is TRBV4-3 and J usage is TRBJ1-2; a weak D match, TRBD1 (5 bases). Material: peripheral blood mononuclear cells (PBMCs). The chain's CDR3 is CASSQEGGGGNYGYTF. CDR3 coding DNA: TGCGCCAGCAGCCAAGAGGGTGGGGGAGGTAACTATGGCTACACCTTC.